The 10 T cell receptor beta chains reported below all come from one sample, sequenced in a study of blood T cell repertoires in COVID-19. Profiling relied on immunoSEQ multiplex PCR, and the TCRdb table lists in-frame clones only, not all of them. The table shows just under 150,000 clones, with 87% occurring only once. The sequenced sample was peripheral blood. The receptors come from a woman between 45 and 60 years old with active or convalescent COVID-19.

CDR3 loop: CASSGLNYYGYTF. For the CDR3, the DNA is TGTGCCAGCAGCGGGCTGAACTATTATGGCTACACCTTC. This chain connects TRBV9 to TRBJ1-2; D gene unclear. CDR3 length: 13 amino acids. CDR1 and CDR2 (germline): SGDLS, YYNGEE. Trimming left V 3 bases short and J 5 bases short, with 11 bases between.

This chain connects TRBV7-2 to TRBJ2-5, with TRBD2 as a possible D gene (6 bases). Germline lookup yields CDR1 SGHTA and CDR2 FQGNSA. This CDR3 spans 12 amino acids. V was pared by 6 bases and J by 5 bases, with 10 bases between. CDR3: CASRAGFETQYF. CDR3 bases: TGTGCCAGCAGGGCGGGGTTTGAGACCCAGTACTTC.

The chain carries TRBV19 and TRBJ1-2; weak D call: TRBD1 (6 bases). The CDR3 covers 15 residues. The V gene lost 1 base and the J gene lost 4 bases, with 13 bases spanning the gap. Germline V lookup: CDR1 LNHDA, CDR2 SQIVND (reference sequence). The CDR3 DNA is TGTGCCAGTAGTATAGGATCCATAGGGGGCTATGGCTACACCTTC. As protein: CASSIGSIGGYGYTF.

A few counts support this clone. The chain is built from TRBV28 and TRBJ2-2, with D unresolved. V was trimmed by 9 bases and J by 1 base, leaving 6 bases between them. The germline V gene encodes CDR1 MDHEN and CDR2 SYDVKM. The CDR3 has 12 residues. Written as DNA, the CDR3 is TGTGCCAGTACATGGAACACCGGGGAGCTGTTTTTT. Its protein is CASTWNTGELFF. Combining the CDR3 with reference TRBV28 and TRBJ2-2 gives the whole variable domain DVKVTQSSRYLVKRTGEKVFLECVQDMDHENMFWYRQDPGLGLRLIYFSYDVKMKEKGDIPEGYSVSREKKERFSLILESASTNQTSMYLCASTWNTGELFFGEGSRLTVL.

This chain joins TRBV10-3 and TRBJ1-3, with 7 bases that match TRBD1. The germline CDR1 and CDR2 sequences are ENHRY and SYGVKD. Unmatched junction bases numbered 6, after V lost 3 bases and J lost 4 bases. This CDR3 spans 15 amino acids. CDR3 sequence reads: CAISETGVTGNTIYF. The CDR3 DNA is TGTGCCATCAGTGAAACAGGGGTTACCGGAAACACCATATATTTT.

The chain recombines TRBV4-1 with TRBJ2-2; no clear D gene. Trimming left V 2 bases short and J 5 bases short, with 6 bases between. The V gene's germline CDR1 is MGHRA and CDR2 YSYEKL. This CDR3 is 13 amino acids long. CDR3 amino acids: CASSQLRTGELFF. CDR3 bases: TGCGCCAGCAGCCAACTCAGAACCGGGGAGCTGTTTTTT.

The chain links TRBV5-1 to TRBJ2-7; tentative D call: TRBD2 (5 bases). The germline V gene has CDR1 SGHRS and CDR2 YFSETQ. This CDR3 is 19 amino acids long. The V end was cut by 1 base, the J end by 0 bases, with 23 bases between. Written as DNA, the CDR3 is TGCGCCAGCAGCTTGTTCTTTAAAATGGACGGGGTTTACTCCTACGAGCAGTACTTC. Its translation is CASSLFFKMDGVYSYEQYF. Combining the CDR3 with reference TRBV5-1 and TRBJ2-7 gives the whole variable domain KAGVTQTPRYLIKTRGQQVTLSCSPISGHRSVSWYQQTPGQGLQFLFEYFSETQRNKGNFPGRFSGRQFSNSRSEMNVSTLELGDSALYLCASSLFFKMDGVYSYEQYFGPGTRLTVT.

V usage is TRBV27 and J usage is TRBJ2-7; D may be TRBD2 (5 bases). In germline, CDR1 is MNHEY, CDR2 SMNVEV (reference sequence). The CDR3 runs to 13 residues. V gave up 3 bases and J gave up 8 bases, with 14 bases separating them. The CDR3 sequence is CASSFQRSGKQYF. As DNA, the CDR3 is TGTGCCAGCAGTTTTCAACGTTCGGGGAAGCAGTACTTC.

V usage is TRBV28 and J usage is TRBJ2-7; 9 nucleotides align to TRBD1. The germline V gene has CDR1 MDHEN and CDR2 SYDVKM. The V and J ends lost 4 bases and 3 bases, in that order; junction bases with no gene match: 10. CDR3 size: 16 residues. CDR3 nucleotide sequence: TGTGCCAGCAGTTCCGGGACAGGGCCCCGAATCTACGAGCAGTACTTC. Protein product: CASSSGTGPRIYEQYF.

This clone was observed a handful of times. This chain uses TRBV9 with TRBJ1-2, with D unclear. Germline loops: CDR1 SGDLS, CDR2 YYNGEE. This CDR3 comprises 13 residues. The V and J ends lost 0 bases and 5 bases respectively, with 8 bases between them. CDR3 region: CASSVDQMYGYTF. The CDR3 nucleotides are TGTGCCAGCAGCGTAGATCAGATGTATGGCTACACCTTC.